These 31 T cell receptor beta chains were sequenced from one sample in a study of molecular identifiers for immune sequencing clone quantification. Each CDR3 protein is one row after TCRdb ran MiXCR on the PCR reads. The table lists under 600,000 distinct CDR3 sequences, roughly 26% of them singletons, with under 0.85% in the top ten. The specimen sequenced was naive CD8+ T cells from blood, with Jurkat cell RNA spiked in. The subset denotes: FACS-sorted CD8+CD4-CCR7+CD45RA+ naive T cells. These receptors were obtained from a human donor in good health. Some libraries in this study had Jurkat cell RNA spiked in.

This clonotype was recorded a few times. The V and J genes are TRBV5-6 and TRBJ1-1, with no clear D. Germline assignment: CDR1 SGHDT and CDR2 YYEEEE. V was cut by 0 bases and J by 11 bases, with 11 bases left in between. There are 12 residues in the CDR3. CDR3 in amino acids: CASSLGGMRAFF. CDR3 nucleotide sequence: TGTGCCAGCAGCTTGGGGGGAATGCGGGCTTTCTTT.

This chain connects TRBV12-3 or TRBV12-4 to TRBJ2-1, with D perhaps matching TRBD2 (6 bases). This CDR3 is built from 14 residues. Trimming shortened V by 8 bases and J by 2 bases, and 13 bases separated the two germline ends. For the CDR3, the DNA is TGTGCCAGCTCTGGGGAGGACCCCTACAATGAGCAGTTCTTC. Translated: CASSGEDPYNEQFF.

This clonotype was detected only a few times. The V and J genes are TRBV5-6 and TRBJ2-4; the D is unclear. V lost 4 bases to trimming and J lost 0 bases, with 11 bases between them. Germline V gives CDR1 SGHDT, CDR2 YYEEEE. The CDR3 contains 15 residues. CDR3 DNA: TGTGCCAGCAGCGGCCGGACCATAGCCAAAAACATTCAGTACTTC. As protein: CASSGRTIAKNIQYF.

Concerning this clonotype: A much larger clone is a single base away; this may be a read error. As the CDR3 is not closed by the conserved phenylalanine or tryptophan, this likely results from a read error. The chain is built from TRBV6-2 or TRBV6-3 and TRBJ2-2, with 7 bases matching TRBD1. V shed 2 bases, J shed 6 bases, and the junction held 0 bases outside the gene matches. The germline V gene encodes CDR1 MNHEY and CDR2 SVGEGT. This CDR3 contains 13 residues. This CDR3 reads CASSYGTAGELFL. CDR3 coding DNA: TGTGCCAGCAGTTACGGGACAGCCGGGGAGCTGTTTCTT.

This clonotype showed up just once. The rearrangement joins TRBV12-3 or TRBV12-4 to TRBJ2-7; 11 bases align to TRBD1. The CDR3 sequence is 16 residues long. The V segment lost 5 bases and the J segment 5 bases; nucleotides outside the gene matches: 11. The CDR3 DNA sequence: TGTGCCAGCAGTCACCGCCCGGGACAGGGGGTCGACGAGCAGTACTTC. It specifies CASSHRPGQGVDEQYF.

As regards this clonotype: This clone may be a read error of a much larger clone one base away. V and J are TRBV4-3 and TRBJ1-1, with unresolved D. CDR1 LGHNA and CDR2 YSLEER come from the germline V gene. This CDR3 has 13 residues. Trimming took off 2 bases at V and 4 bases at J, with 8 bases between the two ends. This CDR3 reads CASSQRWLTEAFF. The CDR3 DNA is TGCGCCAGCAGCCAAAGATGGCTCACTGAAGCTTTCTTT.

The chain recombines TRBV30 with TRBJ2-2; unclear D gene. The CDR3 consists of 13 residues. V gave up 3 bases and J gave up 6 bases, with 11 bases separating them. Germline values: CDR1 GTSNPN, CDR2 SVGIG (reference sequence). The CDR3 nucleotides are TGTGCCTGGAGCGAAACGAATCCCGGGGAGCTGTTTTTT. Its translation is CAWSETNPGELFF.

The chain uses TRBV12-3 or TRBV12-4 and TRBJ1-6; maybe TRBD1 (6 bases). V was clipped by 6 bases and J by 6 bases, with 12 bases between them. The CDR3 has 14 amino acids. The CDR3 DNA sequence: TGTGCCAGCAGCCACACAGGGTTTAATTCACCCCTCCACTTT. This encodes CASSHTGFNSPLHF.

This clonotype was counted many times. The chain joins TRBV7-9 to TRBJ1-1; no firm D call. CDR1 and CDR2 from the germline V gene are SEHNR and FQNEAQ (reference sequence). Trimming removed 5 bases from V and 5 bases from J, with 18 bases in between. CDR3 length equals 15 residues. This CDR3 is CASSRAGYLGTEAFF. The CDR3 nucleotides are TGTGCCAGCAGCCGCGCCGGGTATCTGGGTACTGAAGCTTTCTTT.

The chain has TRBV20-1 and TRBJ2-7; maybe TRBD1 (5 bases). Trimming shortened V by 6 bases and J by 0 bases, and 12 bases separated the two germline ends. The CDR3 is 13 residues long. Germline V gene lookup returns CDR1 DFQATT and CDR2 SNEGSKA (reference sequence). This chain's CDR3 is CSAQQVNSYEQYF. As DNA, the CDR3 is TGCAGTGCACAACAGGTAAACTCCTACGAGCAGTACTTC.

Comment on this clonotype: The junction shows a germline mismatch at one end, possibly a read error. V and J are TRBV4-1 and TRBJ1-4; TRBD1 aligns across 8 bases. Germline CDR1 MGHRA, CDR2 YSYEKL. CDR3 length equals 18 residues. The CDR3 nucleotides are TGCGCCAGCAGCCAACGACAGGGGCCCACGGCAACTAATGAAAAACTGTGTTTT. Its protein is CASSQRQGPTATNEKLCF.

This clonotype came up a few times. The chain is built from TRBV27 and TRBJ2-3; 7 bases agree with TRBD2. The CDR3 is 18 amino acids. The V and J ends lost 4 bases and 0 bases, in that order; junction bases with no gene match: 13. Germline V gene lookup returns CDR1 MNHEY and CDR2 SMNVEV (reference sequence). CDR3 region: CASSSPLSGRGSTDTQYF. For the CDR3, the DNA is TGTGCCAGCAGTTCCCCCCTTAGCGGGCGAGGTAGCACAGATACGCAGTATTTT.

The CDR3 loop is CASSVGASDTQYF. The DNA of the CDR3 is TGTGCCAGCAGCGTAGGGGCCTCAGATACGCAGTATTTT. This chain joins TRBV9 and TRBJ2-3; D gene unclear. CDR1 is SGDLS, CDR2 YYNGEE, per germline. CDR3 length: 13 amino acids. The germline V and J ends were trimmed by 0 bases and 4 bases, with 6 bases remaining between them.

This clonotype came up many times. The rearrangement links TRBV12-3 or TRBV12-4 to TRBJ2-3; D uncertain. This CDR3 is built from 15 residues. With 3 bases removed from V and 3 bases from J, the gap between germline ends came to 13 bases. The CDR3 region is CASSFVPTGTDTQYF. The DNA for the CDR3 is TGTGCCAGCAGTTTCGTCCCAACCGGGACAGATACGCAGTATTTT.

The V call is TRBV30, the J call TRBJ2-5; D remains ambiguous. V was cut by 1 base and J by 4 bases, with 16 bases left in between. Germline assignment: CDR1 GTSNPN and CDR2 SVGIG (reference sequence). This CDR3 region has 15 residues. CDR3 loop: CAWSAGPNPPETQYF. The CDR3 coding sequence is TGTGCCTGGAGTGCAGGACCCAACCCTCCAGAGACCCAGTACTTC.

In DNA form, the CDR3 reads TGTGCCTTATCCGGGACGGGGAACACTGAAGCTTTCTTT. Its protein product is CALSGTGNTEAFF. The genes are TRBV30 and TRBJ1-1, with D possibly matching TRBD1 (5 bases). Trimming shortened V by 7 bases and J by 1 base, and 13 bases separated the two germline ends. CDR3 length: 13 residues. Germline V gene data show CDR1 as GTSNPN and CDR2 as SVGIG (reference sequence).

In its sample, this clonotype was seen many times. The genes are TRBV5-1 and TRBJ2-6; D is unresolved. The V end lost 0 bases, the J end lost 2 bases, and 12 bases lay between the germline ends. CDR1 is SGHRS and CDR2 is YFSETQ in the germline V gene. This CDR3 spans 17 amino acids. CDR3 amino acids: CASSLDLAIAGANVLTF. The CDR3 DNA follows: TGCGCCAGCAGCTTGGATCTTGCGATCGCTGGGGCCAACGTCCTGACTTTC.

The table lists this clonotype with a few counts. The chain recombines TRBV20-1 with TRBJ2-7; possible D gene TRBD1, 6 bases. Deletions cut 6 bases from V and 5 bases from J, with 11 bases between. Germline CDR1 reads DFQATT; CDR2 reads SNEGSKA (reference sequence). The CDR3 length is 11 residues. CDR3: CSAHTGNEQYF. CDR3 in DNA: TGCAGTGCCCACACAGGGAACGAGCAGTACTTC.

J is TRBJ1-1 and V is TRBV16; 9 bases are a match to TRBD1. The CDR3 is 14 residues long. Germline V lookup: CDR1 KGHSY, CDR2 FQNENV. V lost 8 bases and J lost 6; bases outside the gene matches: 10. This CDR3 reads CASVPGQGPPEAFF. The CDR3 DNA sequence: TGTGCCAGCGTACCGGGACAGGGCCCCCCTGAAGCTTTCTTT. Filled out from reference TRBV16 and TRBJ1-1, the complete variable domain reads GEEVAQTPKHLVRGEGQKAKLYCAPIKGHSYVFWYQQVLKNEFKFLISFQNENVFDETGMPKERFSAKCLPNSPCSLEIQATKLEDSAVYFCASVPGQGPPEAFFGQGTRLTVV.

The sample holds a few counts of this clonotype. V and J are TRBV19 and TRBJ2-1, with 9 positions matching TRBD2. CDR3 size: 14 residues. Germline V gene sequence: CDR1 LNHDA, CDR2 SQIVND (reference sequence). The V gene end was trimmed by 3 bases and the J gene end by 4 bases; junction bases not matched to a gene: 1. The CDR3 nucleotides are TGTGCCAGTAGTATTCTAGCGGGGTACAATGAGCAGTTCTTC. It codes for CASSILAGYNEQFF. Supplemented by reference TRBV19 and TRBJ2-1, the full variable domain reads DGGITQSPKYLFRKEGQNVTLSCEQNLNHDAMYWYRQDPGQGLRLIYYSQIVNDFQKGDIAEGYSVSREKKESFPLTVTSAQKNPTAFYLCASSILAGYNEQFFGPGTRLTVL.

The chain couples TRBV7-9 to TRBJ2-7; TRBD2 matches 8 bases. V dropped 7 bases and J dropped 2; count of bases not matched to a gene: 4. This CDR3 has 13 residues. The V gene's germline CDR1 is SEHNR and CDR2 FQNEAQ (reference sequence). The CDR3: CASIIAGTYEQYF. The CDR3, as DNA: TGTGCCAGCATCATAGCGGGGACCTACGAGCAGTACTTC.

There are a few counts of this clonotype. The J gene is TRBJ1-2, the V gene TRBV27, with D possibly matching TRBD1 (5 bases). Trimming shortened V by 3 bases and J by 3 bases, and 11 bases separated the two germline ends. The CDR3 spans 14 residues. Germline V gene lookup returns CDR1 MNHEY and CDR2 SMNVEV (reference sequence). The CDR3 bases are TGTGCCAGCAGTTTCCTTCAGGGTCACTATGGCTACACCTTC. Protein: CASSFLQGHYGYTF.

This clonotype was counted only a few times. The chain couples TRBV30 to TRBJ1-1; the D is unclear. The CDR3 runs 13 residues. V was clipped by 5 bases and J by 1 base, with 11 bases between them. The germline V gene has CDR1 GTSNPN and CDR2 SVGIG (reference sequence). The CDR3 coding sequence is TGTGCCTGGGTTAGGGTGTCGAACACTGAAGCTTTCTTT. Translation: CAWVRVSNTEAFF.

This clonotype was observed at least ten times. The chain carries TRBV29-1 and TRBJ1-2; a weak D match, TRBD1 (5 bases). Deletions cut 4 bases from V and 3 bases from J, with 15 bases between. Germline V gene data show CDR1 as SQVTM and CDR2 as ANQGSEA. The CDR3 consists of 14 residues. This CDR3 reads CSVGEVGVHYGYTF. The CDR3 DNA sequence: TGCAGCGTTGGTGAGGTGGGGGTGCACTATGGCTACACCTTC.

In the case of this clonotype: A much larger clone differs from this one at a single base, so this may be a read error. The CDR3 loop reads CASSTRDRGVETDTQYF. In DNA form, the CDR3 reads TGTGCCAGCAGTACGAGGGACAGGGGCGTTGAGACAGATACGCAGTATTTT. The chain joins TRBV12-3 or TRBV12-4 to TRBJ2-3, with TRBD1 identical over 10 bases. The trim removed 5 bases at V and 3 bases at J, leaving 11 bases unmatched. This CDR3 is 17 amino acids long.

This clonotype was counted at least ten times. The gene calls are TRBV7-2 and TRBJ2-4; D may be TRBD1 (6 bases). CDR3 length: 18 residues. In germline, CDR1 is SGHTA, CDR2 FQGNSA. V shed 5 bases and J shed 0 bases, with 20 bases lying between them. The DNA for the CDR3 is TGTGCCAGCAGCCTGCTTCTAAGGACAGAACTAGCCAAAAACATTCAGTACTTC. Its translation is CASSLLLRTELAKNIQYF.

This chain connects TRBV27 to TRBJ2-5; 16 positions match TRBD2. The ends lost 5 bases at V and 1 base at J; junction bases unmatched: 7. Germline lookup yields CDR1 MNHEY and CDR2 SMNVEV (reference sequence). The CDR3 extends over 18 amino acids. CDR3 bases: TGTGCCAGCAGTCCCGGGACTAGCGGGAGGGCCTTCCAAGAGACCCAGTACTTC. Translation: CASSPGTSGRAFQETQYF.

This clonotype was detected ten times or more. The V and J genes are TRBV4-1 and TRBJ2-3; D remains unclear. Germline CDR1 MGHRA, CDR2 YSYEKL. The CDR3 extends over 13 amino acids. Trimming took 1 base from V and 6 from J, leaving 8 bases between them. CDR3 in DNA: TGCGCCAGCAGCCAAGCCCTCGTGGATACGCAGTATTTT. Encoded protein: CASSQALVDTQYF.

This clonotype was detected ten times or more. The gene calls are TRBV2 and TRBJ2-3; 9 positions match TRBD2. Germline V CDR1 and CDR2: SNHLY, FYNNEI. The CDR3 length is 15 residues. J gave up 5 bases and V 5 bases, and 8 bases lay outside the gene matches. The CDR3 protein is CASSPLAGDLDTQYF. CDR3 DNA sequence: TGTGCCAGCAGTCCATTAGCGGGAGACCTAGATACGCAGTATTTT.

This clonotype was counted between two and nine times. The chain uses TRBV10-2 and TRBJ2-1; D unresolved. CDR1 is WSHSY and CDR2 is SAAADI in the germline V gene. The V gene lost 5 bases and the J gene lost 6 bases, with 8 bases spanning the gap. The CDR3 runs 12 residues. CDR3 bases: TGCGCCAGCAGTCTGCTCTCCAATGAGCAGTTCTTC. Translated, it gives CASSLLSNEQFF.

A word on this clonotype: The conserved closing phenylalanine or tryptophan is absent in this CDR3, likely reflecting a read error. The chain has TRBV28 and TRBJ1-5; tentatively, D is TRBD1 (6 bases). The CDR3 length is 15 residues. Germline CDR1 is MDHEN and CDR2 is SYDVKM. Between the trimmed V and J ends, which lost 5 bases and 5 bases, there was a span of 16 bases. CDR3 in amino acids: CASSGRGVYHQPQHL. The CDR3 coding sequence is TGTGCCAGCAGTGGCAGGGGTGTGTATCATCAGCCCCAGCATCTT.